The 11 T cell receptor beta chains given below trace back to one sample, sequenced in a study of blood T cell repertoires in COVID-19. Libraries were prepared by immunoSEQ multiplex PCR; TCRdb keeps only in-frame clonotypes and omits some of them. In the table there are some 150,000 clones, around 89% of which are singletons. Sample: peripheral blood. The receptors come from a man aged 60 to 75 with active or convalescent COVID-19.

CDR3 nucleotide sequence: TGCGCCAGCAGCCTGACGGGACAGGGACTTTACACCGGGGAGCTGTTTTTT. It specifies CASSLTGQGLYTGELFF. This sequence joins TRBV5-1 and TRBJ2-2; 9 bases align to TRBD1. This CDR3 is 17 amino acids long. Losses at the gene ends were 4 bases for V and 3 bases for J; bases not matched to a gene: 10. Germline loops: CDR1 SGHRS, CDR2 YFSETQ.

CDR3 in DNA: TGTGCCAGCAGCCAAGAGGGGAGGGTTTTTCACTTT. Translation: CASSQEGRVFHF. The chain carries TRBV3-1 (or the pseudogene TRBV3-2) and TRBJ1-6, with D unresolved. Germline V CDR1 and CDR2: LGHDT, YNNKEL (reference sequence). Trimming shortened V by 0 bases and J by 19 bases, and 13 bases separated the two germline ends. The CDR3 extends over 12 amino acids.

The chain links TRBV20-1 to TRBJ2-1, with 7 bases fitting TRBD2. Trimming took 3 bases from V and 4 from J; bases not matched to a gene: 6. CDR3 length: 14 residues. CDR1 is DFQATT, CDR2 SNEGSKA, per germline (reference sequence). The CDR3 is CSASSLAAYNEQFF. CDR3 DNA: TGCAGTGCTAGTAGTCTAGCGGCGTACAATGAGCAGTTCTTC.

V and J are TRBV6-1 and TRBJ2-7; TRBD1 matches at 9 bases. The CDR3 extends over 16 amino acids. Germline-derived CDR1 and CDR2 are MNHNS and SASEGT. V gave up 0 bases and J gave up 4 bases; unmatched junction bases: 7. The CDR3 DNA reads TGTGCCAGCAGTGAAGCGAGCTACGGGACAGGGTACGAGCAGTACTTC. The encoded protein is CASSEASYGTGYEQYF.

The chain has TRBV7-2 and TRBJ1-6, with D maybe TRBD1 (6 bases). Between the trimmed V and J ends, which lost 3 bases and 8 bases, there was a span of 14 bases. Germline CDR1 is SGHTA and CDR2 is FQGNSA. The CDR3 is 15 residues long. This CDR3 reads CASSLSLPGDSPLHF. The CDR3 DNA sequence: TGTGCCAGCAGCTTGTCTCTCCCAGGGGATTCACCCCTCCACTTT. Full variable domain (rest looked up from reference TRBV7-2 and TRBJ1-6): GAGVSQSPSNKVTEKGKDVELRCDPISGHTALYWYRQSLGQGLEFLIYFQGNSAPDKSGLPSDRFSAERTGGSVSTLTIQRTQQEDSAVYLCASSLSLPGDSPLHFGNGTRLTVT.

In its sample, this clone was seen once. The rearrangement uses TRBV2 and TRBJ2-1, with a possible D match to TRBD2 (6 bases). This CDR3 region has 14 residues. The V end was cut by 5 bases, the J end by 8 bases, with 16 bases between. Germline CDR1 is SNHLY and CDR2 is FYNNEI. The CDR3 DNA reads TGTGCCAGCAGTCCGGGGCTAGCTAGCGATGAGCAGTTCTTC. It encodes CASSPGLASDEQFF.

This clone was counted once. The chain joins TRBV9 to TRBJ2-3; TRBD2 matches at 7 bases. The CDR3 is 16 amino acids. The V and J ends lost 4 bases and 5 bases, in that order; junction bases with no gene match: 13. From germline, CDR1 is SGDLS and CDR2 YYNGEE. The CDR3 nucleotides read TGTGCCAGCAGCCCGGGGCGCGGGGGAGTGGGAGATACGCAGTATTTT. This codes for CASSPGRGGVGDTQYF.

This chain connects TRBV7-9 to TRBJ2-1, with D possibly matching TRBD1 (5 bases). V shed 8 bases and J shed 5 bases, with 10 bases lying between them. Germline V gene data show CDR1 as SEHNR and CDR2 as FQNEAQ (reference sequence). The CDR3 extends over 12 amino acids. CDR3 in amino acids: CASRRQNNEQFF. Here the CDR3 DNA reads TGTGCCAGCCGGAGACAGAACAATGAGCAGTTCTTC.

CDR3 DNA sequence: TGTGCCAGCAGAGGCACTAGCGGGAGTGATGAGCAGTTCTTC. Residues: CASRGTSGSDEQFF. The chain employs TRBV7-2 and TRBJ2-1, with 11 bases fitting TRBD2. Trimming removed 6 bases from V and 8 bases from J; junction bases left unmatched: 6. The germline CDR1 and CDR2 sequences are SGHTA and FQGNSA. The length of the CDR3 is 14 residues.

The chain carries TRBV10-3 and TRBJ2-3; 8 nucleotides line up with TRBD2. Trimming at V came to 5 bases and at J to 5 bases, leaving 9 bases not matched to a gene. This CDR3 is built from 15 residues. The germline V gene has CDR1 ENHRY and CDR2 SYGVKD. In DNA form, the CDR3 reads TGTGCCATCAGTATCGGACTAGCTTTCGGAGATACGCAGTATTTT. The encoded protein is CAISIGLAFGDTQYF.

The V call is TRBV28, the J call TRBJ1-6; 8 bases line up with TRBD1. The trim removed 1 base at V and 10 bases at J, leaving 6 bases unmatched. The CDR3 consists of 15 residues. From germline, CDR1 is MDHEN and CDR2 SYDVKM. This chain's CDR3 is CASSLLDRVKSPLHF. Here the CDR3 DNA reads TGTGCCAGCAGTTTATTGGACAGGGTGAAGTCACCCCTCCACTTT.